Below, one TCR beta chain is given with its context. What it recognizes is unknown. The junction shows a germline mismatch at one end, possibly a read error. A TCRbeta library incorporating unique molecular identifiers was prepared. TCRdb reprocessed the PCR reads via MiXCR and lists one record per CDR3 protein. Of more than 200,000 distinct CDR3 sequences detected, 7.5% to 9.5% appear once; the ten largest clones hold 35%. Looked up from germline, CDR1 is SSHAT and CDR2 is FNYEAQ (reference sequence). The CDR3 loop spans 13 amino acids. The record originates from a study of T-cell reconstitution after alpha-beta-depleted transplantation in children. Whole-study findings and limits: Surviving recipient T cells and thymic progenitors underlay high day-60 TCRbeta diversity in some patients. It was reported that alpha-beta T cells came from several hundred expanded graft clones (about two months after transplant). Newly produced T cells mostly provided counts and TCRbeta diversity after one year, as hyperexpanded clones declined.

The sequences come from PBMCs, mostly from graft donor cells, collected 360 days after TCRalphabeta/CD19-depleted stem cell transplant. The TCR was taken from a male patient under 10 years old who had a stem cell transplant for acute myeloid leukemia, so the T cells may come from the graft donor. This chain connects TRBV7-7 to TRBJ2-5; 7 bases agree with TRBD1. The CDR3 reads CASSIYRGETQYF. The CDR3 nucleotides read TGTGCTAGCAGCATTTACAGGGGAGAGACCCAGTACTTC.